The 30 T cell receptor beta chains in this list originate from one sample, sequenced in a study of identical twins. TCRdb re-called the 5' RACE reads with MiXCR, one entry per CDR3 protein. The sample lists about 790,000 distinct CDR3 sequences; 15% to 20% were seen once. The same specimen was also included in a second study, on T cells expressing NK-cell markers.

The material sequenced was PBMCs. The receptor set was obtained from a young woman in good health.

The table lists this clonotype with a few counts. This chain links TRBV5-1 with TRBJ1-4; D not resolved. This CDR3 is built from 15 residues. CDR1 is SGHRS and CDR2 is YFSETQ in the germline V gene. The germline V and J ends were trimmed by 0 bases and 4 bases, with 10 bases remaining between them. The CDR3 DNA is TGCGCCAGCAGCTTGGGCAGCGGGCGTAATGAAAAACTGTTTTTT. This translates into CASSLGSGRNEKLFF.

The gene calls are TRBV29-1 and TRBJ2-7; 7 nucleotides match TRBD2. In germline, CDR1 is SQVTM, CDR2 ANQGSEA. Losses at the gene ends were 6 bases for V and 4 bases for J; bases not matched to a gene: 9. The CDR3 spans 13 residues. CDR3 DNA: TGCAGCGTCCGGCGAGGCGGGAGTTACGAGCAGTACTTC. Translated, it gives CSVRRGGSYEQYF.

This clonotype was detected only a few times. The chain uses TRBV11-2 and TRBJ2-3, with D perhaps assigned TRBD1 or TRBD2 (5 bases each). Trimming shortened V by 6 bases and J by 1 base, and 17 bases separated the two germline ends. CDR3 length: 16 amino acids. CDR1 is SGHAT, CDR2 FQNNGV, per germline. The chain's CDR3 is CASSSGTGARTDTQYF. As DNA, the CDR3 is TGTGCCAGCAGTTCGGGGACGGGCGCGCGCACAGATACGCAGTATTTT.

The gene calls are TRBV7-8 and TRBJ2-5; perhaps TRBD1 as D (5 bases). V was pared by 0 bases and J by 5 bases, with 19 bases between. This CDR3 is 17 amino acids long. The germline gives CDR1 SGHVS, CDR2 FQNEAQ. CDR3 sequence reads: CASSLALRLRKGETQYF. CDR3 coding DNA: TGTGCCAGCAGCTTAGCGTTGAGGTTAAGGAAGGGGGAGACCCAGTACTTC.

This clonotype was counted only a few times. The genes are TRBV27 and TRBJ1-2; D ambiguous. Germline CDR1 reads MNHEY; CDR2 reads SMNVEV (reference sequence). The CDR3 has 15 residues. Trimming cost V 2 bases and J 5 bases, with 15 bases left between them. CDR3: CASSLTVRYEYGYTF. Here the CDR3 DNA reads TGTGCCAGCAGTTTAACGGTTAGGTATGAGTATGGCTACACCTTC.

The chain links TRBV20-1 to TRBJ2-1, with 11 bases fitting TRBD2. The CDR3 loop spans 16 amino acids. Germline-derived CDR1 and CDR2 are DFQATT and SNEGSKA (reference sequence). With 3 bases clipped from V and 4 bases from J, the junction kept 8 bases outside the gene matches. CDR3 DNA: TGCAGTGCTAGTCAGGCTAGCGGGAGGATTTACAATGAGCAGTTCTTC. Encoded protein: CSASQASGRIYNEQFF.

In its sample, this clonotype was seen a few times. The chain links TRBV5-1 to TRBJ1-1; D is possibly TRBD1 (5 bases). V dropped 1 base and J dropped 5 bases, with 18 bases sitting between them. This CDR3 comprises 16 residues. CDR1 and CDR2 (germline): SGHRS, YFSETQ. The CDR3 DNA sequence: TGCGCCAGCAGCTTGAATGTCGGGGGTCGAGGGACTGAAGCTTTCTTT. It translates to CASSLNVGGRGTEAFF.

This chain joins TRBV5-1 and TRBJ2-7, with a tentative D call TRBD1 (7 bases). The CDR3 has 15 residues. Trimming removed 0 bases at V and 7 bases at J, with 17 bases between. Germline CDR1 reads SGHRS; CDR2 reads YFSETQ. For the CDR3, the DNA is TGCGCCAGCAGCTTGGTAGGAGGGGGCGATTTGGAGCAGTACTTC. Encoded protein: CASSLVGGGDLEQYF. Full variable domain (missing parts from reference TRBV5-1 and TRBJ2-7): KAGVTQTPRYLIKTRGQQVTLSCSPISGHRSVSWYQQTPGQGLQFLFEYFSETQRNKGNFPGRFSGRQFSNSRSEMNVSTLELGDSALYLCASSLVGGGDLEQYFGPGTRLTVT.

There are a few counts of this clonotype. The CDR3 is CASSQEDRVYSPLHF. CDR3 sequence (DNA): TGCGCCAGCAGCCAGGAGGACAGGGTATACTCACCCCTCCACTTT. The chain combines TRBV4-3 with TRBJ1-6, with 8 positions matching TRBD1. CDR1 and CDR2 (germline): LGHNA, YSLEER. The ends lost 3 bases at V and 10 bases at J; junction bases unmatched: 8. The CDR3 spans 15 residues.

In its sample, this clonotype was seen a few times. J is TRBJ2-7 and V is TRBV5-1, with no clear D. The CDR3 length is 14 residues. Germline loops: CDR1 SGHRS, CDR2 YFSETQ. V was trimmed by 5 bases and J by 7 bases, leaving 19 bases between them. This CDR3 reads CASSSLLGSPEQYF. The CDR3 region has the DNA TGCGCCAGCAGTTCCCTTTTGGGGTCTCCGGAGCAGTACTTC.

This clonotype was recorded many times. Sequence at one end of the junction differs from germline and may be a read error. Here the CDR3 DNA reads TGTGCCAGCAGCTCGGGACTAGCGGGAGGGTCCTACAATGAGCAGTTCTTC. This codes for CASSSGLAGGSYNEQFF. This chain connects TRBV5-1 to TRBJ2-1, with 16 nucleotides matching TRBD2. The CDR3 is made up of 17 amino acids. Germline values: CDR1 SGHRS, CDR2 YFSETQ.

Points on this clonotype: A read error may account for a junction end that differs from germline. V usage is TRBV24-1 and J usage is TRBJ2-3; possible D gene TRBD2, 6 bases. CDR1 and CDR2 (germline): KGHDR, SFDVKD. This CDR3 contains 15 residues. In DNA form, the CDR3 reads TGTGCCGCCAGTGATGGGCGGAGGGGCACAGATACGCAGTATTTT. It specifies CAASDGRRGTDTQYF.

V and J are TRBV12-3 or TRBV12-4 and TRBJ1-1, with D possibly matching TRBD1 (5 bases). The CDR3 length is 14 residues. Trimming removed 3 bases from V and 5 bases from J, with 13 bases in between. Here the CDR3 DNA reads TGTGCCAGCAGTTTTCAGGGTTCTCGGACTGAAGCTTTCTTT. It codes for CASSFQGSRTEAFF.

This chain joins TRBV5-1 and TRBJ1-1; D possibly corresponds to TRBD1 (5 bases). In germline, CDR1 is SGHRS, CDR2 YFSETQ. The CDR3 length is 12 residues. V was clipped by 3 bases and J by 8 bases, with 11 bases between them. The CDR3 nucleotides read TGCGCCAGCAGCTCTCCGGGACCCGAAGCTTTCTTT. Amino acid sequence: CASSSPGPEAFF.

The genes are TRBV12-3 or TRBV12-4 and TRBJ1-1; 12 nucleotides agree with TRBD1. V lost 6 bases to trimming and J lost 8 bases; unmatched junction nucleotides: 7. The CDR3 has 14 amino acids. The CDR3, as DNA: TGTGCCAGCAGATCCGGGACAGGGGGCGGCGAAGCTTTCTTT. It codes for CASRSGTGGGEAFF.

The chain links TRBV25-1 to TRBJ2-7; D call uncertain. Germline-derived CDR1 and CDR2 are MGHDK and SYGVNS. This CDR3 contains 13 residues. Trimming cost V 2 bases and J 3 bases, with 8 bases left between them. DNA of the CDR3: TGTGCCAGCAGTGAACGGCAGAGCTACGAGCAGTACTTC. Translation gives CASSERQSYEQYF.

This clonotype was seen a handful of times. The chain is built from TRBV7-2 and TRBJ2-1, with 12 bases identical to TRBD2. J gave up 4 bases and V 0 bases, and 10 bases lay outside the gene matches. The CDR3 contains 19 residues. Germline CDR1 SGHTA, CDR2 FQGNSA. The CDR3 sequence is CASSLAGASGRELYNEQFF. CDR3 DNA: TGTGCCAGCAGCTTAGCCGGCGCTAGCGGGAGGGAGTTATACAATGAGCAGTTCTTC.

This chain uses TRBV9 with TRBJ2-2; unclear D gene. CDR1 and CDR2 from the germline V gene are SGDLS and YYNGEE. This CDR3 region has 12 residues. Trimming took off 2 bases at V and 6 bases at J, with 5 bases between the two ends. CDR3 bases: TGTGCCAGCAGCGTCCCCTCCGGGGAGCTGTTTTTT. It is translated as CASSVPSGELFF.

This clonotype was picked up a small number of times. The V gene is TRBV2, the J gene TRBJ2-5; D is uncertain. Trimming removed 8 bases from V and 5 bases from J, with 12 bases in between. CDR1 SNHLY and CDR2 FYNNEI come from the germline V gene. The CDR3 has 12 amino acids. The CDR3 DNA is TGTGCCAGCCGAGGATCGTGGGAGACCCAGTACTTC. Encoded protein: CASRGSWETQYF.

This clonotype has just a few counts. V and J are TRBV12-3 or TRBV12-4 and TRBJ2-7; TRBD1 agrees at 8 bases. The CDR3 is made up of 14 amino acids. V dropped 7 bases and J dropped 3; count of bases not matched to a gene: 8. CDR3 region: CASTRLGTGYEQYF. The CDR3 nucleotides are TGTGCCAGCACCCGGCTCGGGACAGGCTACGAGCAGTACTTC.

The V and J genes are TRBV6-1 and TRBJ2-3; tentatively, D is TRBD1 (6 bases). Trimming took 6 bases from V and 1 from J, leaving 11 bases between them. From germline, CDR1 is MNHNS and CDR2 SASEGT. The CDR3 is 14 amino acids. CDR3 amino acids: CASRLNRGTDTQYF. The DNA of the CDR3 is TGTGCCAGCAGGCTGAACAGGGGCACAGATACGCAGTATTTT.

CDR3 loop: CASSLGQRSKETQYF. The DNA of the CDR3 is TGTGCCAGCAGCTTAGGACAGAGGTCTAAAGAGACCCAGTACTTC. The chain is built from TRBV7-9 and TRBJ2-5; possibly TRBD1 for D (5 bases). Trimming shortened V by 1 base and J by 3 bases, and 12 bases separated the two germline ends. The V gene's germline CDR1 is SEHNR and CDR2 FQNEAQ (reference sequence). The CDR3 is 15 residues long.

The chain joins TRBV6-1 to TRBJ1-5, with no clear D. CDR1 and CDR2 from the germline V gene are MNHNS and SASEGT. V was trimmed by 6 bases and J by 3 bases, leaving 9 bases between them. This CDR3 comprises 13 residues. CDR3 bases: TGTGCCAGCAGACGACGGAACAATCAGCCCCAGCATTTT. Translated, it gives CASRRRNNQPQHF.

In its sample, this clonotype was seen a few times. The chain uses TRBV20-1 and TRBJ1-2; 9 positions agree with TRBD1. Trimming cost V 6 bases and J 1 base; bases outside gene matches: 6. The V gene's germline CDR1 is DFQATT and CDR2 SNEGSKA (reference sequence). The CDR3 loop spans 14 amino acids. CDR3 bases: TGCAGTGCCTCCAACAGGGGGCTTAACTATGGCTACACCTTC. Encoded protein: CSASNRGLNYGYTF.

The chain uses TRBV29-1 and TRBJ2-5; perhaps TRBD2 as D (6 bases). The CDR3 contains 13 residues. Germline V gene sequence: CDR1 SQVTM, CDR2 ANQGSEA. V lost 4 bases, J lost 2 bases, and 11 bases lay in between. CDR3 region: CSVGTRGQETQYF. The CDR3 nucleotides are TGCAGCGTTGGGACACGGGGGCAAGAGACCCAGTACTTC.

This clonotype was recorded at least ten times. The chain employs TRBV12-3 or TRBV12-4 and TRBJ2-6; D ambiguous. The CDR3 has 13 amino acids. V was shortened by 3 bases and J by 3 bases, with 3 bases between the two germline ends. The CDR3, as DNA: TGTGCCAGCAGTTTTGGTGGGGCCAACGTCCTGACTTTC. This translates into CASSFGGANVLTF.

Only a few counts were recorded for this clonotype. The V and J genes are TRBV12-3 or TRBV12-4 and TRBJ2-3, with D perhaps matching TRBD2 (6 bases). The CDR3 covers 14 residues. The V and J ends lost 6 bases and 2 bases respectively, with 12 bases between them. CDR3 DNA sequence: TGTGCCAGCAGGGAGGGACTTCTCACAGATACGCAGTATTTT. Amino acid sequence: CASREGLLTDTQYF.

J is TRBJ2-1 and V is TRBV27, with D maybe TRBD2 (6 bases). The CDR3 is 16 residues long. Germline V gene data show CDR1 as MNHEY and CDR2 as SMNVEV (reference sequence). Trimming took off 5 bases at V and 5 bases at J, with 19 bases between the two ends. This CDR3 is CASSPRGGSHHNEQFF. The CDR3 DNA is TGTGCCAGCAGTCCCCGTGGGGGGTCTCACCACAATGAGCAGTTCTTC.

The chain couples TRBV12-3 or TRBV12-4 to TRBJ2-3, with 7 bases lining up with TRBD1. The V and J ends lost 6 bases and 2 bases, in that order; junction bases with no gene match: 5. This CDR3 comprises 14 residues. CDR3 DNA: TGTGCCAGCAGGAGGGGGCGATACACAGATACGCAGTATTTT. This sequence encodes CASRRGRYTDTQYF.

The chain combines TRBV12-3 or TRBV12-4 with TRBJ2-3; TRBD1 might be the D (6 bases). This CDR3 is built from 14 residues. The V end lost 6 bases, the J end lost 3 bases, and 13 bases lay between the germline ends. CDR3 amino acids: CASRGAKVTDTQYF. CDR3 in DNA: TGTGCCAGCAGGGGGGCCAAGGTTACAGATACGCAGTATTTT.